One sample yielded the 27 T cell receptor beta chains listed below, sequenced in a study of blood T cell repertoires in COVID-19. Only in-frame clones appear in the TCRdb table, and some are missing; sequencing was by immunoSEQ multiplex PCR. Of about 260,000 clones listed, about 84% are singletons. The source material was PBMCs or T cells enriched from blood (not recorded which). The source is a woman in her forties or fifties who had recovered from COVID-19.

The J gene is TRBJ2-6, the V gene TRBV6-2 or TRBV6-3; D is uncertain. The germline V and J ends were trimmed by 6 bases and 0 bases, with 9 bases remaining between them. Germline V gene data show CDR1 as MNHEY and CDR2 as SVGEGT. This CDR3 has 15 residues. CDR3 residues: CASSLHRSGANVLTF. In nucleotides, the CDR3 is TGTGCCAGCAGCTTACACCGCTCTGGGGCCAACGTCCTGACTTTC.

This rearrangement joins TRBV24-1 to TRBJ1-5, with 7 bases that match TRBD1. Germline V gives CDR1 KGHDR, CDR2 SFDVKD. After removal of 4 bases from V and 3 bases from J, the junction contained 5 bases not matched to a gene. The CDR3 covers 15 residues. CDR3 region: CATSERGQVNQPQHF. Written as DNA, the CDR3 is TGTGCCACCAGTGAACGAGGACAGGTCAATCAGCCCCAGCATTTT.

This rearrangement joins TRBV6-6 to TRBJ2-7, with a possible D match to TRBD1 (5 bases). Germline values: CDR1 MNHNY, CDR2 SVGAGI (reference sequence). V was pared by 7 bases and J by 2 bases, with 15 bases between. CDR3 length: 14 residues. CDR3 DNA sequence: TGTGCCAGCACCCAACCGACAGAAGCCTACGAGCAGTACTTC. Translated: CASTQPTEAYEQYF.

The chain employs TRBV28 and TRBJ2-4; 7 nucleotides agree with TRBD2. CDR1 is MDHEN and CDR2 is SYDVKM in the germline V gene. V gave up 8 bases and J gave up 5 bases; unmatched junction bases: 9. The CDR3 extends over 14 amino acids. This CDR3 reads CASSMGGIENIQYF. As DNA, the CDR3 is TGTGCCAGCTCGATGGGGGGGATCGAAAACATTCAGTACTTC.

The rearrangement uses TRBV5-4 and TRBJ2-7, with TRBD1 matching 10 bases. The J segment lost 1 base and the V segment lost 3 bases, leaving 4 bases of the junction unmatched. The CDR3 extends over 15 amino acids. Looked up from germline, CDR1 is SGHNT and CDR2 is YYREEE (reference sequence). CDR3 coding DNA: TGTGCCAGCAGCTACCCGGACAGGGGGTCCTACGAGCAGTACTTC. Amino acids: CASSYPDRGSYEQYF.

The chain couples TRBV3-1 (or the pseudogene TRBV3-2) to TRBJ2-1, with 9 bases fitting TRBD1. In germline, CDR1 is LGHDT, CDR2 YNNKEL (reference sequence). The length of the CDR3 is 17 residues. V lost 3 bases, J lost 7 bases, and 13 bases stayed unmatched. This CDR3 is CASSHFTGTGFRNEQFF. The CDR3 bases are TGTGCCAGCAGCCATTTTACCGGGACAGGGTTTCGAAATGAGCAGTTCTTC.

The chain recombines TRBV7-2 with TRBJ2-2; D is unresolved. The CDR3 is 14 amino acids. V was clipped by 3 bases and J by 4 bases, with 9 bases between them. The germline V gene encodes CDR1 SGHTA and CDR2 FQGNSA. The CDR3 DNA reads TGTGCCAGCAGCTTGAACGGTCCCACCGGGGAGCTGTTTTTT. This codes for CASSLNGPTGELFF.

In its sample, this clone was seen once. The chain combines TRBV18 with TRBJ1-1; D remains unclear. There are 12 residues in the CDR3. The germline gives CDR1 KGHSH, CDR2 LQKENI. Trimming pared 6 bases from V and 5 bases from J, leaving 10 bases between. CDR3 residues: CASSYAGTEAFF. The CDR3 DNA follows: TGTGCCAGCTCTTACGCGGGGACTGAAGCTTTCTTT.

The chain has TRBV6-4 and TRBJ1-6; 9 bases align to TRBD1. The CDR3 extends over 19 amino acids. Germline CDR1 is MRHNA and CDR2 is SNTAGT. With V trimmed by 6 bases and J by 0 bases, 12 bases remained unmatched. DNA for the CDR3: TGTGCCAGCAGCCCGGGGGACAGGGCCCCCCGCTCCTATAATTCACCCCTCCACTTT. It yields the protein CASSPGDRAPRSYNSPLHF.

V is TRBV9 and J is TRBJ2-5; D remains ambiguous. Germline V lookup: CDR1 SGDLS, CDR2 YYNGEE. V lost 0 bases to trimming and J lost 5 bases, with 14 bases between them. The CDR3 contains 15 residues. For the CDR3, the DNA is TGTGCCAGCAGCGTAGTCAGCGTCCCAGAGGAGACCCAGTACTTC. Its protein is CASSVVSVPEETQYF.

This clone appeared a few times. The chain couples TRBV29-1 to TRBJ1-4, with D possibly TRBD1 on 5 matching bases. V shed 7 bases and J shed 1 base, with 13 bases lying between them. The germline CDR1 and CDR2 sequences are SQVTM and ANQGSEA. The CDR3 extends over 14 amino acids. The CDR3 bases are TGCAGCGCAAATGACCAGGGAACTAATGAAAAACTGTTTTTT. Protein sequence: CSANDQGTNEKLFF.

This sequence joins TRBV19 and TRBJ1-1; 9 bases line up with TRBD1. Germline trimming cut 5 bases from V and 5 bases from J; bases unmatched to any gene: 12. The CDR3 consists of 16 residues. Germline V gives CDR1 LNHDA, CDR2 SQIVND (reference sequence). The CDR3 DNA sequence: TGTGCCAGTAGTCCCCTGACAGGGGGAGTATGGACTGAAGCTTTCTTT. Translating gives CASSPLTGGVWTEAFF.

Written as DNA, the CDR3 is TGTGCCAGCAGCGGTCCTTCCGGGACTAGCGGTGAGCAGTTCTTC. Protein sequence: CASSGPSGTSGEQFF. This chain joins TRBV9 and TRBJ2-1; TRBD2 matches 11 bases. The V gene's germline CDR1 is SGDLS and CDR2 YYNGEE. The CDR3 has 15 amino acids. With 3 bases clipped from V and 9 bases from J, the junction kept 8 bases outside the gene matches. The whole variable domain, filled in from reference TRBV9 and TRBJ2-1, reads DSGVTQTPKHLITATGQRVTLRCSPRSGDLSVYWYQQSLDQGLQFLIQYYNGEERAKGNILERFSAQQFPDLHSELNLSSLELGDSALYFCASSGPSGTSGEQFFGPGTRLTVL.

The CDR3 region is CANPTGQGVWEKLFF. CDR3 nucleotide sequence: TGTGCCAACCCTACGGGACAGGGCGTTTGGGAAAAACTGTTTTTT. The chain couples TRBV6-5 to TRBJ1-4; 9 bases map to TRBD1. The CDR3 has 15 amino acids. The V and J ends lost 10 bases and 8 bases, in that order; junction bases with no gene match: 14. Per germline, CDR1 MNHEY and CDR2 SVGAGI.

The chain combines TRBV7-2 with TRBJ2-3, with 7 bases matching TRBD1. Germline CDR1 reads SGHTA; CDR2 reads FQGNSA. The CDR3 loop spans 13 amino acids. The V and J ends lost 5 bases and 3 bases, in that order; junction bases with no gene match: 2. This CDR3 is CASSGQVTDTQYF. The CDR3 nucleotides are TGTGCCAGCAGCGGACAGGTTACAGATACGCAGTATTTT.

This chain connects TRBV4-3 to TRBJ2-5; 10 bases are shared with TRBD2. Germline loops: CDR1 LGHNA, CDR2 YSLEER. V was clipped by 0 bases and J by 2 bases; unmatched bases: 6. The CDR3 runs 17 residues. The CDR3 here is CASSQEGVAGGQETQYF. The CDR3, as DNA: TGCGCCAGCAGCCAAGAGGGAGTAGCGGGGGGACAAGAGACCCAGTACTTC.

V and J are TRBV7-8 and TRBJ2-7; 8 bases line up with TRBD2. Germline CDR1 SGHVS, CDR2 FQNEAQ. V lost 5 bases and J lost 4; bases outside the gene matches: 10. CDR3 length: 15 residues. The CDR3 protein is CASSPGASGSYEQYF. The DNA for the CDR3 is TGTGCCAGCAGCCCCGGCGCTAGCGGGTCGTACGAGCAGTACTTC.

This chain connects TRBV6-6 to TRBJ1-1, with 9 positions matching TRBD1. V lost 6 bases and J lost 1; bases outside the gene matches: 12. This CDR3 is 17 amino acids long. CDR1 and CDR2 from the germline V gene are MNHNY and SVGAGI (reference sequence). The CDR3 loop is CASSRATGGRGNTEAFF. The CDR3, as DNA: TGTGCCAGCAGCCGAGCCACAGGGGGCCGTGGGAACACTGAAGCTTTCTTT.

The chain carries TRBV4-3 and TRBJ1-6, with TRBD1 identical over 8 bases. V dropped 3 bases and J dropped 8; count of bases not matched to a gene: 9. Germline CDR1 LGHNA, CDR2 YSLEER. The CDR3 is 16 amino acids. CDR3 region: CASSQGGQETYSPLHF. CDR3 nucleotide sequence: TGCGCCAGCAGCCAGGGGGGACAGGAGACCTATTCACCCCTCCACTTT.

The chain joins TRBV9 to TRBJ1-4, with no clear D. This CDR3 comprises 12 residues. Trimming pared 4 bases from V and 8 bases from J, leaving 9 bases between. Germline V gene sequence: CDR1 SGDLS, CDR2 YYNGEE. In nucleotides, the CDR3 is TGTGCCAGCAGCCCGGGAAGGGAAAAACTGTTTTTT. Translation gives CASSPGREKLFF.

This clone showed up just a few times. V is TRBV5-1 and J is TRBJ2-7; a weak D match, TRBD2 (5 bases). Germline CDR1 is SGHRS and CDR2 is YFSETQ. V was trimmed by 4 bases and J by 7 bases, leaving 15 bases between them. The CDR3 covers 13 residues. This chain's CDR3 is CASSLDPGREQYF. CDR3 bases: TGCGCCAGCAGCCTGGACCCGGGGAGAGAGCAGTACTTC.

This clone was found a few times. Here the CDR3 reads CASRKPLGGRGGYTF. The CDR3 coding sequence is TGTGCCAGCAGAAAGCCCCTGGGAGGCCGCGGGGGCTACACCTTC. The genes are TRBV6-5 and TRBJ1-2; D is unresolved. The CDR3 spans 15 residues. The germline CDR1 and CDR2 sequences are MNHEY and SVGAGI. The V and J ends lost 6 bases and 8 bases respectively, with 22 bases between them.

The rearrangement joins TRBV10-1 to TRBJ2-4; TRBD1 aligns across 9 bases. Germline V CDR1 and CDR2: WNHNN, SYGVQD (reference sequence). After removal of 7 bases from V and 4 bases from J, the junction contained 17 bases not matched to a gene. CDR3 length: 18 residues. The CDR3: CASIEEPGQGRFKNIQYF. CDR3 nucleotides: TGCGCCAGCATTGAAGAACCGGGACAGGGTCGATTTAAAAACATTCAGTACTTC.

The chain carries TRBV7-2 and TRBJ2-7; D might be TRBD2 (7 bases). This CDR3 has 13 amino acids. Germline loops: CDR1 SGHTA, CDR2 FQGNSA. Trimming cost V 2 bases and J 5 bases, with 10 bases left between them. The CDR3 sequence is CASSLRGANEQYF. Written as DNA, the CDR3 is TGTGCCAGCAGCTTACGGGGGGCCAACGAGCAGTACTTC.

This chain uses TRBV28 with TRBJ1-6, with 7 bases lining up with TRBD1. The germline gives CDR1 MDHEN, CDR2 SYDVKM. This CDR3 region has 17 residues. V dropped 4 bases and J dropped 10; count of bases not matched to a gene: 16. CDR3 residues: CASSSAATGRLDSPLHF. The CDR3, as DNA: TGTGCCAGCAGTTCCGCCGCGACAGGGCGGTTGGACTCACCCCTCCACTTT.

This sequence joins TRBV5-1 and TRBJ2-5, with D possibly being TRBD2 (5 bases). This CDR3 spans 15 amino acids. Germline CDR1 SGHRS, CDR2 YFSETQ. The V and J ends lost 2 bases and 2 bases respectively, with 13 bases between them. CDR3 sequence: CASSFNGMEQETQYF. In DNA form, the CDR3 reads TGCGCCAGCAGCTTTAACGGGATGGAGCAAGAGACCCAGTACTTC.

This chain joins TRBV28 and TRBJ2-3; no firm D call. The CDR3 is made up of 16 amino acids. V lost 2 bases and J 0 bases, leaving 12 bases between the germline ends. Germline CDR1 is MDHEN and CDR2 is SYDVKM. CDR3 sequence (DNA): TGTGCCAGCAGTTTACAGGCTACAGCTAGCACAGATACGCAGTATTTT. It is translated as CASSLQATASTDTQYF. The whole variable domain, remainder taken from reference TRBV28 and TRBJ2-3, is DVKVTQSSRYLVKRTGEKVFLECVQDMDHENMFWYRQDPGLGLRLIYFSYDVKMKEKGDIPEGYSVSREKKERFSLILESASTNQTSMYLCASSLQATASTDTQYFGPGTRLTVL.